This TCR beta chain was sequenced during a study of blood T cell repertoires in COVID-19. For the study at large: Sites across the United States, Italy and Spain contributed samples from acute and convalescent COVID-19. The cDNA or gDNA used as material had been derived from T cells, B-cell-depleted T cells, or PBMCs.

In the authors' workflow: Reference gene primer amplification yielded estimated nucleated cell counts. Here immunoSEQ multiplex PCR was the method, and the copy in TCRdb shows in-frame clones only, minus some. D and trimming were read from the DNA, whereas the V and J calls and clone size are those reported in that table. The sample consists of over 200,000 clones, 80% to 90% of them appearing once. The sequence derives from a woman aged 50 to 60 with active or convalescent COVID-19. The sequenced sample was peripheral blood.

This CDR3 reads CASSLGRRPNEQFF. The CDR3 bases are TGTGCCAGCAGTCTGGGAAGGAGGCCGAATGAGCAGTTCTTC. This chain joins TRBV27 and TRBJ2-1; TRBD2 might be the D (5 bases). With 5 bases removed from V and 7 bases from J, the gap between germline ends came to 15 bases. The germline CDR1 and CDR2 sequences are MNHEY and SMNVEV (reference sequence). The CDR3 sequence is 14 residues long.